A selection of T cell receptor beta chains follows, all from one sample in a study of blood T cell repertoires in COVID-19. Assay: immunoSEQ multiplex PCR; the TCRdb copy retains only in-frame clones and omits some. The sample holds about 260,000 clones; roughly 80% are singletons and the top ten take 4.2%. Sequenced: peripheral blood. Receptors were obtained from a man aged 55-75 years with acute or convalescent COVID-19. Both conserved end residues are part of each CDR3. The order of the fields is clone size, D gene, J gene, V gene, CDR3 protein, CDR3 DNA. D genes are given only for firm matches. Some rows mark clone size as missing; the rest say once, few, many or name a class of expanded clone.

NA NA TRBJ2-5 TRBV13 CASSLSRGGETQYF TGTGCCAGCAGCTTAAGCCGCGGAGGGGAGACCCAGTACTTC
few TRBD2 TRBJ2-5 TRBV2 CASSERAGGSTETQYF TGTGCCAGCAGTGAAAGGGCGGGGGGCTCTACGGAGACCCAGTACTTC
many TRBD1 TRBJ1-6 TRBV19 CASSDLGTDYSPLHF TGTGCCAGTAGTGATCTCGGGACAGATTATTCACCCCTCCACTTT
NA NA TRBJ1-5 TRBV12-3/TRBV12-4 CASTGDWGSAQHF TGTGCCAGCACCGGGGACTGGGGATCAGCCCAGCATTTT
NA TRBD1 TRBJ2-6 TRBV5-1 CASSPRTGLGANVLTF TGCGCCAGCAGCCCACGGACAGGGCTTGGGGCCAACGTCCTGACTTTC
NA NA TRBJ2-5 TRBV5-1 CASSSTGGQYF TGCGCCAGCAGCTCTACTGGCGGCCAGTACTTC
NA NA TRBJ1-2 TRBV4-1 CASSQDAVLWNYGYTF TGCGCCAGCAGCCAAGATGCCGTGCTATGGAACTATGGCTACACCTTC
NA NA TRBJ1-5 TRBV10-3 CAISEGHNQPQHF TGTGCCATCAGTGAGGGCCACAATCAGCCCCAGCATTTT
NA NA TRBJ1-2 TRBV4-2 CASSHRGQLGSYGYTF TGTGCCAGCAGCCATCGCGGGCAGTTGGGAAGTTATGGCTACACCTTC
NA TRBD1 TRBJ2-7 TRBV10-3 CAISESWDSGLDEQYF TGTGCCATCAGTGAGTCCTGGGACAGTGGGCTTGATGAGCAGTACTTC
once TRBD1 TRBJ1-2 TRBV7-3 CASSLTEEGAKSGNYGYTF TGTGCCAGCAGCTTAACGGAGGAGGGGGCGAAATCAGGGAACTATGGCTACACCTTC
NA NA TRBJ1-4 TRBV21-1 CASSKEGAGKLFF TGTGCCAGCAGCAAGGAAGGGGCAGGAAAACTGTTTTTT
few NA TRBJ1-5 TRBV10-3 CAISERGNSNQPQHF TGTGCCATCAGTGAGAGGGGAAATAGCAATCAGCCCCAGCATTTT
NA NA TRBJ2-3 TRBV11-2 CASSLGGQGSTDTQYF TGTGCCAGCAGCTTAGGGGGGCAGGGTAGCACAGATACGCAGTATTTT
NA NA TRBJ1-3 TRBV9 CASSVALTASGNTIYF TGTGCCAGCAGCGTAGCTTTGACAGCCTCTGGAAACACCATATATTTT
NA TRBD2 TRBJ2-1 TRBV29-1 CSVERPTSGRAGNEQFF TGCAGCGTTGAACGTCCGACTAGCGGGAGGGCAGGCAATGAGCAGTTCTTC
NA TRBD1 TRBJ1-4 TRBV11-2 CASSLYGTVLATNEKLFF TGTGCCAGCAGCTTATACGGGACAGTACTTGCAACTAATGAAAAACTGTTTTTT
NA TRBD1 TRBJ1-4 TRBV19 CASSDTGVANEKLFF TGTGCCAGTAGTGATACAGGGGTAGCTAATGAAAAACTGTTTTTT
NA NA TRBJ2-7 TRBV19 CASSIRWGADYEQYF TGTGCCAGTAGTATAAGGTGGGGAGCTGACTACGAGCAGTACTTC
NA NA TRBJ1-1 TRBV5-6 CASKRGVNTEAFF TGTGCCAGCAAGAGAGGAGTGAACACTGAAGCTTTCTTT
NA TRBD1 TRBJ1-1 TRBV3-1/TRBV3-2 CASSQAGTGGTEAFF TGTGCCAGCAGCCAAGCTGGGACAGGGGGAACTGAAGCTTTCTTT
NA NA TRBJ2-7 TRBV5-1 CASSYSPTGTPNYEQYF TGCGCCAGCAGCTATTCGCCGACCGGGACACCAAACTACGAGCAGTACTTC
NA NA TRBJ2-6 TRBV7-9 CASSLGAGLGANVLTF TGTGCCAGCAGCTTAGGGGCAGGGTTAGGGGCCAACGTCCTGACTTTC
NA NA TRBJ2-7 TRBV5-1 CASSLAGQGRYEQYF TGCGCCAGCAGCTTGGCAGGTCAGGGTAGGTACGAGCAGTACTTC
NA TRBD1 TRBJ1-2 TRBV5-1 CASSPDRVGGYTF TGCGCCAGCAGCCCAGACAGGGTGGGTGGCTACACCTTC
NA NA TRBJ1-6 TRBV7-9 CASSPFVPSPLHF TGTGCCAGCAGCCCCTTTGTTCCGTCACCCCTCCACTTT
NA NA TRBJ1-3 TRBV19 CATTPLSSGNTIYF TGTGCCACAACCCCTCTTAGCTCTGGAAACACCATATATTTT
once TRBD1 TRBJ1-4 TRBV7-9 CASSSTSRGLREKLFF TGTGCCAGCAGCTCAACTAGCAGGGGGCTACGGGAAAAACTGTTTTTT
NA TRBD2 TRBJ2-7 TRBV28 CASSFVGGSYEQYF TGTGCCAGCAGCTTCGTAGGCGGGAGCTACGAGCAGTACTTC
NA TRBD2 TRBJ2-7 TRBV5-6 CASRSWAGGPGEQYF TGTGCCAGCAGATCCTGGGCGGGAGGGCCAGGGGAGCAGTACTTC
NA TRBD1 TRBJ1-6 TRBV3-1/TRBV3-2 CASSQDGRDRTHSSYNSPLHF TGTGCCAGCAGCCAAGATGGAAGGGACAGGACCCATAGCTCCTATAATTCACCCCTCCACTTT
few NA TRBJ2-7 TRBV19 CASSVTGIHEQYF TGTGCCAGTAGTGTTACAGGGATCCACGAGCAGTACTTC
NA TRBD1 TRBJ1-1 TRBV18 CASSPPGGLAEAFF TGTGCCAGCTCACCACCAGGGGGCCTGGCTGAAGCTTTCTTT
NA NA TRBJ1-1 TRBV6-6 CASSYSTQGSPEAFF TGTGCCAGCAGTTACTCGACGCAGGGATCGCCTGAAGCTTTCTTT
NA NA TRBJ2-3 TRBV15 CATSTGGDTQYF TGTGCCACCAGCACCGGGGGAGATACGCAGTATTTT
NA NA TRBJ1-5 TRBV2 CASSEGAGFSNQPQHF TGTGCCAGCAGTGAAGGGGCAGGCTTCAGCAATCAGCCCCAGCATTTT
NA TRBD1 TRBJ2-3 TRBV7-8 CASSPGQTLGDTQYF TGTGCCAGCAGCCCGGGACAGACGTTAGGGGATACGCAGTATTTT
once TRBD1 TRBJ1-1 TRBV10-2 CASRDREASRTEAFF TGCGCCAGCAGGGACAGGGAAGCCTCCCGGACTGAAGCTTTCTTT
NA TRBD2 TRBJ2-5 TRBV11-1 CASSPLAGGETQYF TGTGCCAGCAGCCCTCTAGCGGGAGGAGAGACCCAGTACTTC
once NA TRBJ1-1 TRBV15 CATSRDPGIVTEAFF TGTGCCACCAGCAGAGATCCGGGGATCGTCACTGAAGCTTTCTTT
NA TRBD1 TRBJ1-1 TRBV7-3 CASGTGNTEAFF TGTGCCAGCGGGACAGGGAACACTGAAGCTTTCTTT
once TRBD2 TRBJ2-3 TRBV14 CASSQESGGGEDTQYF TGTGCCAGCAGCCAAGAATCGGGCGGGGGTGAAGATACGCAGTATTTT
NA TRBD1 TRBJ1-5 TRBV28 CASSRPDGTGPQHF TGTGCCAGCAGTAGACCCGACGGGACAGGGCCCCAGCATTTT
NA TRBD1 TRBJ1-4 TRBV29-1 CSVAGTGLGGEKLFF TGCAGCGTCGCCGGGACAGGGCTGGGGGGAGAAAAACTGTTTTTT
few TRBD1 TRBJ1-2 TRBV7-9 CASSVDRESNTF TGTGCCAGCTCGGTAGACAGGGAAAGTAACACCTTC
NA TRBD1 TRBJ1-2 TRBV4-1 CASSQPEGQGVYYGYTF TGCGCCAGCAGCCAACCCGAGGGACAGGGGGTCTACTATGGCTACACCTTC
NA NA TRBJ2-7 TRBV28 CASSLSATAYEQYF TGTGCCAGCAGTTTATCCGCGACAGCCTACGAGCAGTACTTC
NA TRBD1 TRBJ2-1 TRBV7-3 CASSMAGTGDHNEQFF TGTGCCAGCAGCATGGCCGGGACAGGGGACCACAATGAGCAGTTCTTC
NA NA TRBJ1-2 TRBV18 CASSPPGEVTNYGYTF TGTGCCAGCTCACCCCCTGGTGAGGTTACTAACTATGGCTACACCTTC
NA TRBD1 TRBJ2-7 TRBV2 CASTGTGSYEQYF TGTGCCAGCACCGGGACAGGGTCCTACGAGCAGTACTTC
NA NA TRBJ1-1 TRBV7-3 CASSPDSRNTEAFF TGTGCCAGCAGCCCGGACTCTCGGAACACTGAAGCTTTCTTT
NA NA TRBJ1-5 TRBV2 CASSADMGNQPQHF TGTGCCAGCAGTGCTGACATGGGCAATCAGCCCCAGCATTTT
NA TRBD1 TRBJ2-1 TRBV24-1 CATSDTGTGDIEQFF TGTGCCACCAGTGATACCGGGACAGGGGATATTGAGCAGTTCTTC
once NA TRBJ2-7 TRBV6-6 CASLTSYYEQYF TGTGCCAGCCTTACTAGCTATTACGAGCAGTACTTC
NA NA TRBJ1-6 TRBV3-1/TRBV3-2 CASSQAGVSPLHF TGTGCCAGCAGCCAAGCAGGGGTGTCACCCCTCCACTTT
NA TRBD2 TRBJ2-1 TRBV9 CASSSRLAGVGNEQFF TGTGCCAGCAGCTCCCGACTAGCGGGAGTGGGCAATGAGCAGTTCTTC
NA NA TRBJ1-6 TRBV9 CASSAGTPSGRSPLHF TGTGCCAGCAGCGCTGGGACGCCATCGGGGAGGTCACCCCTCCACTTT